Here is one TCR beta chain with its context. This sample stems from a study of cytomegalovirus exposure and HLA in healthy donors. The PCR was carried out with 60 Vbeta primers and 13 Jbeta primers. Using immunoSEQ multiplex PCR, the repertoire was profiled, and TCRdb retains in-frame clones only, with some absent. Its listing shows about 65,000 clones. The CDR3 runs 15 residues. Trimming removed 0 bases from V and 9 bases from J, with 15 bases in between. Germline CDR1 reads KGHSH; CDR2 reads LQKENI. Sequencing was carried out using PBMCs. This chain links TRBV18 with TRBJ2-1; tentatively, D is TRBD2 (5 bases). The receptor's source is a boy between 5 and 17 years old in good health and CMV-seronegative. In nucleotides, the CDR3 is TGTGCCAGCTCACCACCTTCGATCGGGGATGGTGAGCAGTTCTTC. Its translation: CASSPPSIGDGEQFF. Filled out from reference TRBV18 and TRBJ2-1, the complete variable domain reads NAGVMQNPRHLVRRRGQEARLRCSPMKGHSHVYWYRQLPEEGLKFMVYLQKENIIDESGMPKERFSAEFPKEGPSILRIQQVVRGDSAAYFCASSPPSIGDGEQFFGPGTRLTVL.